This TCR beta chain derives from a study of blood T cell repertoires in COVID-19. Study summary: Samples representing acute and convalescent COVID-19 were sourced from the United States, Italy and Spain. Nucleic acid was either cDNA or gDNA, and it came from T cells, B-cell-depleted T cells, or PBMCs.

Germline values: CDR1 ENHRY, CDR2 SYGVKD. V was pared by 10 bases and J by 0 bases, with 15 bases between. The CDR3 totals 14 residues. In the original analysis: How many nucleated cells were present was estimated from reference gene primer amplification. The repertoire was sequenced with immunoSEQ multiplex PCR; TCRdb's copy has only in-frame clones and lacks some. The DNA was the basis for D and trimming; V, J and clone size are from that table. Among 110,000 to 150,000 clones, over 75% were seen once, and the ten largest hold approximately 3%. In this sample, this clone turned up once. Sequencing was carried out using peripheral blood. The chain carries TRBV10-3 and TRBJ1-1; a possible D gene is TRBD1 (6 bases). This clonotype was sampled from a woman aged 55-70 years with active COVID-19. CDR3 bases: TGTGCCAGTAACCCCGGGACATTGAACACTGAAGCTTTCTTT. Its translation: CASNPGTLNTEAFF.